This TCR beta chain appears in the sequencing data of a study of beta chain features in type 1 diabetes. Notes on the study in general: A potential influence of HLA type upon TCRB rearrangement remained unresolved herein.

Of the isolated RNA, all was reverse transcribed, and so the sequenced material was expressed TCRB transcripts. Generated by immunoSEQ multiplex PCR, the TCRdb table keeps only in-frame clones and is missing some. The sample lists hundreds of thousands of clones, 15% occurring once. This clone was counted between two and nine times. As yet, its antigen is unknown. Germline lookup yields CDR1 SGHTA and CDR2 FQGNSA. Trimming cost V 5 bases and J 1 base, with 14 bases left between them. The CDR3 loop spans 15 amino acids. Input material: naive CD4+ T cells from blood. The rearrangement links TRBV7-2 to TRBJ2-5; D unclear. The clonotype originates from a man aged 18-30 years in good health. This CDR3 reads CASSPPMGFQETQYF. In nucleotides, the CDR3 is TGTGCCAGCAGCCCGCCCATGGGTTTCCAAGAGACCCAGTACTTC. The entire variable domain, with the rest obtained from reference TRBV7-2 and TRBJ2-5, is as follows: GAGVSQSPSNKVTEKGKDVELRCDPISGHTALYWYRQSLGQGLEFLIYFQGNSAPDKSGLPSDRFSAERTGGSVSTLTIQRTQQEDSAVYLCASSPPMGFQETQYFGPGTRLLVL.